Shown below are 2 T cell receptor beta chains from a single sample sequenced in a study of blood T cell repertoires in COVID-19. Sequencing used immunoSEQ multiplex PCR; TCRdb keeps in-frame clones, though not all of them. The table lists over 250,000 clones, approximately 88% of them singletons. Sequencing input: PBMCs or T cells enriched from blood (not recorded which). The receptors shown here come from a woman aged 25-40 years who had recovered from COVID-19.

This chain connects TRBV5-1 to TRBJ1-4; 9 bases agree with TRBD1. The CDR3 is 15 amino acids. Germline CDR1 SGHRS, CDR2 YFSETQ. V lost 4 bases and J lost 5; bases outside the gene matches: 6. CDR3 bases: TGCGCCAGCAGCATACCCGGGACAGGGAATGAAAAACTGTTTTTT. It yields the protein CASSIPGTGNEKLFF.

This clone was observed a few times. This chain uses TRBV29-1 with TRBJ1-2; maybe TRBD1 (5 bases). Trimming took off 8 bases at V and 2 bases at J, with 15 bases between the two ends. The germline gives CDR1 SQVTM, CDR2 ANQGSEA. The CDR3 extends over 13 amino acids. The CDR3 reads CSFGTPQNYGYTF. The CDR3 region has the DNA TGCAGCTTCGGGACTCCCCAGAACTATGGCTACACCTTC.